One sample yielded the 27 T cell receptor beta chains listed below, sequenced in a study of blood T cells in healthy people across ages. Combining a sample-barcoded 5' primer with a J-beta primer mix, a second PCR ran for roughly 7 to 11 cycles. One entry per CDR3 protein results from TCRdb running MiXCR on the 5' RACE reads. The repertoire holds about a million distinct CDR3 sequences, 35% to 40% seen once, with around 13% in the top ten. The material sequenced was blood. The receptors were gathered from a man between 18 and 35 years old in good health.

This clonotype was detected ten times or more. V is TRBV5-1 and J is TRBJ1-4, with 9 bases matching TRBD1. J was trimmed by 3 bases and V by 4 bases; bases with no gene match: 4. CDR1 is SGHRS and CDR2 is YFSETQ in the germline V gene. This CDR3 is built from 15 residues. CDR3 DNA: TGCGCCAGCAGCCCGGGACAGGGACCTAATGAAAAACTGTTTTTT. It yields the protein CASSPGQGPNEKLFF.

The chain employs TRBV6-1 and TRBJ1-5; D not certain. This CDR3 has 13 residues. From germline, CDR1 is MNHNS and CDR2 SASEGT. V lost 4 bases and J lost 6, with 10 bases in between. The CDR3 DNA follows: TGTGCCAGCAGTGTGGACCCTTCTCAGCCCCAGCATTTT. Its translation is CASSVDPSQPQHF.

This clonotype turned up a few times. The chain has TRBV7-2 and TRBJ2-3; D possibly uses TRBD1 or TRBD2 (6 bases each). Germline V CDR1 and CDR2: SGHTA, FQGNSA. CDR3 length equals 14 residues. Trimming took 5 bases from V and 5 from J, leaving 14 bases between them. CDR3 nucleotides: TGTGCCAGCAGCGGTGGAGGAGGGGGAGATACGCAGTATTTT. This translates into CASSGGGGGDTQYF.

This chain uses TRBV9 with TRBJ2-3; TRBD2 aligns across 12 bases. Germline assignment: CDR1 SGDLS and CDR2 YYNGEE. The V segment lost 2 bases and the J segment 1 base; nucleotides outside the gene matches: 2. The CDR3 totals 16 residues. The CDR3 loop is CASSVGLAGRTDTQYF. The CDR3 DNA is TGTGCCAGCAGCGTTGGACTAGCGGGGCGCACAGATACGCAGTATTTT.

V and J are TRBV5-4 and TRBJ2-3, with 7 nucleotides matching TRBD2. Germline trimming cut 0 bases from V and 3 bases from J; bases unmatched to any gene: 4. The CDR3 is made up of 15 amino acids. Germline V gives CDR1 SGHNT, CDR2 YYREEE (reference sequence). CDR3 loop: CASSLVSGVTDTQYF. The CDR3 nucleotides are TGTGCCAGCAGCTTGGTGAGCGGGGTAACAGATACGCAGTATTTT.

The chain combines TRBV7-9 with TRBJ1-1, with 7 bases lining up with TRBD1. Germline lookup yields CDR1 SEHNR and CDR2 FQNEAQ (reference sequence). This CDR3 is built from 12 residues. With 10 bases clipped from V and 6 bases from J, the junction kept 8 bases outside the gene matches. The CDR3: CAIKGGASEAFF. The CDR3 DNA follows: TGTGCCATCAAAGGGGGCGCATCTGAAGCTTTCTTT.

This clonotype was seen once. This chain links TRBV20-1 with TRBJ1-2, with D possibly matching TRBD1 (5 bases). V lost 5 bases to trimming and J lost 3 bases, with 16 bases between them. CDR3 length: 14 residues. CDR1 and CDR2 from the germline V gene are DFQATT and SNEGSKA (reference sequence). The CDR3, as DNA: TGCAGTGCTCCTTCCTCGGGAGGGGACTATGGCTACACCTTC. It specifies CSAPSSGGDYGYTF.

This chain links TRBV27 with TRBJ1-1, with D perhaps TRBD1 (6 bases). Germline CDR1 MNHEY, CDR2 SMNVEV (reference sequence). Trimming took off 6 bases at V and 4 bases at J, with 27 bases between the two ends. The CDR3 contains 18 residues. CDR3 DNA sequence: TGTGCCAGCAGCCTAAGAGGGGGTGCTATCGGTGAGTCCACTGAAGCTTTCTTT. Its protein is CASSLRGGAIGESTEAFF.

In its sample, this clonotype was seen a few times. CDR3 DNA: TGTGCCAGCGGCCCCCCGGGACGGTCTTTTGAAAAACTGTTTTTT. Amino acids: CASGPPGRSFEKLFF. The chain is built from TRBV12-3 or TRBV12-4 and TRBJ1-4, with a tentative D call TRBD1 (5 bases). The CDR3 is made up of 15 amino acids. V shed 8 bases and J shed 7 bases, with 20 bases lying between them.

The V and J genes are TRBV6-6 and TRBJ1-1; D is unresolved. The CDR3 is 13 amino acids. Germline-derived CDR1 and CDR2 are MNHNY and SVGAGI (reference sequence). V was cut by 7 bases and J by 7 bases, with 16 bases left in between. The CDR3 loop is CASTPGIMVEAFF. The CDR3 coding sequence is TGTGCCAGCACCCCTGGAATTATGGTTGAAGCTTTCTTT.

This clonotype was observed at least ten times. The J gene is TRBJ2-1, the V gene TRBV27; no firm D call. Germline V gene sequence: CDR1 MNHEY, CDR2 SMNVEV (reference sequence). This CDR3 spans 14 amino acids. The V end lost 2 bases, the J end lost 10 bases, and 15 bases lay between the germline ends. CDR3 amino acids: CASSLGSAPREQFF. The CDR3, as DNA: TGTGCCAGCAGTTTAGGGTCGGCTCCTCGGGAGCAGTTCTTC.

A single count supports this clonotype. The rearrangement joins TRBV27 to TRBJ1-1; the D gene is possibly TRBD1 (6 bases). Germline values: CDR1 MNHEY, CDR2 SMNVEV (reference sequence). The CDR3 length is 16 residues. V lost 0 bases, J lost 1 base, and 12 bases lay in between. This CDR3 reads CASSLSLGTPNTEAFF. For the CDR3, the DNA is TGTGCCAGCAGTTTATCCCTCGGGACACCGAACACTGAAGCTTTCTTT.

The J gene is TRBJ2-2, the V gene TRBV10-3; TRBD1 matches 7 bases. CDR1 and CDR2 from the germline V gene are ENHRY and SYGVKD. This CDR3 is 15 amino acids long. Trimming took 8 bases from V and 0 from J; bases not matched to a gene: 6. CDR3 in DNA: TGTGCCATCGCCACGGGACAGACGAACACCGGGGAGCTGTTTTTT. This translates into CAIATGQTNTGELFF.

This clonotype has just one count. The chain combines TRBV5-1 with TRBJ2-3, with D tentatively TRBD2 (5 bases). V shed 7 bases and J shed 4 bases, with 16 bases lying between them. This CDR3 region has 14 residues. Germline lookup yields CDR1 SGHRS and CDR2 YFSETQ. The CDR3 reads CASLAFLEADTQYF. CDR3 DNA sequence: TGCGCCAGCTTAGCCTTTTTGGAGGCAGATACGCAGTATTTT.

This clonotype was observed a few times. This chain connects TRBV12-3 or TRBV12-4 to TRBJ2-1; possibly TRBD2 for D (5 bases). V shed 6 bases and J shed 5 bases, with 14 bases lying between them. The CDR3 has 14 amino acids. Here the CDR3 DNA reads TGTGCCAGCAGCGGACTGTTACTCCACAATGAGCAGTTCTTC. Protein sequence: CASSGLLLHNEQFF.

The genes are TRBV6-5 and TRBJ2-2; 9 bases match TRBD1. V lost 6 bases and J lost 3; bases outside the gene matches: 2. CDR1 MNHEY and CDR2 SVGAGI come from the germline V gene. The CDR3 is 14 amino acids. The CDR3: CASRGDRDTGELFF. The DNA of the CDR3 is TGTGCCAGCAGGGGGGACAGGGACACCGGGGAGCTGTTTTTT.

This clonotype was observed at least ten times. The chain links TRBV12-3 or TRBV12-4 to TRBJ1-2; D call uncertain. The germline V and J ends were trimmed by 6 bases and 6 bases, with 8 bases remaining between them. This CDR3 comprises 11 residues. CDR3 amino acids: CASSTLNGYTF. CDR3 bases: TGTGCCAGCAGCACACTAAATGGCTACACCTTC.

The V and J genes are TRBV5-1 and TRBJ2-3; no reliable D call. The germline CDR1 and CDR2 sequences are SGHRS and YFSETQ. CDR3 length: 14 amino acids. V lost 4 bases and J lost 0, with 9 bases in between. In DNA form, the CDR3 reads TGCGCCAGCAGCGTGGGGATAAGCACAGATACGCAGTATTTT. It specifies CASSVGISTDTQYF.

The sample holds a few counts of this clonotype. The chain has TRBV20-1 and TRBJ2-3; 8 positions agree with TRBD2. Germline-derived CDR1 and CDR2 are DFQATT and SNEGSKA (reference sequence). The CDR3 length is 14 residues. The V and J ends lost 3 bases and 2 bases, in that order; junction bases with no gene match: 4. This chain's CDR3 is CSASQRGLTDTQYF. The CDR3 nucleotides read TGCAGTGCTAGCCAGCGGGGGCTCACAGATACGCAGTATTTT.

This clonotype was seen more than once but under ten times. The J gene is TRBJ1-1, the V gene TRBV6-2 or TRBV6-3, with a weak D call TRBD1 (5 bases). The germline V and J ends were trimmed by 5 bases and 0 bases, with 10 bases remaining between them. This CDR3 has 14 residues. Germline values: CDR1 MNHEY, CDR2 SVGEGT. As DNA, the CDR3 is TGTGCCAGCAGTCCAGGCAGGGTGAACACTGAAGCTTTCTTT. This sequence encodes CASSPGRVNTEAFF.

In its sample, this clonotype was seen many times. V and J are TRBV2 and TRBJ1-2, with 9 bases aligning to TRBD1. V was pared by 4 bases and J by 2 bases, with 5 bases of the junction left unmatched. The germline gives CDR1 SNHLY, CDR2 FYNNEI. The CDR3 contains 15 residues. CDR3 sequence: CASSAGTGLNYGYTF. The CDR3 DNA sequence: TGTGCCAGCAGTGCCGGGACAGGGCTAAACTATGGCTACACCTTC.

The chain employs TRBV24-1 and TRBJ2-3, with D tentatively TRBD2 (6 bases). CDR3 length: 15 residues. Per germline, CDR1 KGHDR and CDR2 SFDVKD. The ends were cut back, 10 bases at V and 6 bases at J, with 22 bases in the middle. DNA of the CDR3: TGTGCCACTCGGGGGTCCCACAGCCTCCGGGATACGCAGTATTTT. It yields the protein CATRGSHSLRDTQYF.

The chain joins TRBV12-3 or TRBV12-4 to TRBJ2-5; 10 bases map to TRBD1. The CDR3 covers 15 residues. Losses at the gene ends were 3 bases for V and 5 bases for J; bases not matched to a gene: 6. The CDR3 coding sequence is TGTGCCAGCAGTTTCGGACAGGGGGGTCCCGAGACCCAGTACTTC. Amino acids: CASSFGQGGPETQYF.

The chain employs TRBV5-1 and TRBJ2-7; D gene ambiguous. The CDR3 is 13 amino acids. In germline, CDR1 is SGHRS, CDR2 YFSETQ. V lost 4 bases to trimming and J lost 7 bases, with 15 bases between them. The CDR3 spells CASSGKKYNEQYF. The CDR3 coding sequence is TGCGCCAGCAGCGGAAAGAAATACAATGAGCAGTACTTC.

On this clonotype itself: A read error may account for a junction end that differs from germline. The CDR3 DNA follows: TGTGCCAACAGTTTTGGAGGGGCAGATACGCAGTATTTT. It translates to CANSFGGADTQYF. The rearrangement links TRBV27 to TRBJ2-3; maybe TRBD2 (6 bases). This CDR3 has 13 residues. Germline CDR1 and CDR2: MNHEY and SMNVEV (reference sequence).

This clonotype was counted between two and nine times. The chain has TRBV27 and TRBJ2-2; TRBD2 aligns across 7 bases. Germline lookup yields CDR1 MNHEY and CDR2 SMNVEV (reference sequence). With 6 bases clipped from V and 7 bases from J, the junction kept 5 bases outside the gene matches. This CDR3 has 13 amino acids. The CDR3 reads CASSSGGIGELFF. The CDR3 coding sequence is TGTGCCAGCAGCTCCGGGGGGATCGGGGAGCTGTTTTTT.

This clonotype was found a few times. The CDR3 DNA follows: TGCAGCGTCTGGACAGCCCGTTCCACAGATACGCAGTATTTT. Translated: CSVWTARSTDTQYF. The rearrangement links TRBV29-1 to TRBJ2-3, with D possibly matching TRBD1 (6 bases). V was pared by 6 bases and J by 2 bases, with 15 bases between. Germline loops: CDR1 SQVTM, CDR2 ANQGSEA. The CDR3 is 14 residues long.